Sequencing of this T cell receptor (beta chain) was carried out in a study of Graves' ophthalmopathy and Graves' hyperthyroidism. V gave up 5 bases and J gave up 1 base, with 8 bases separating them. This CDR3 is 12 amino acids long. Per the germline V gene, CDR1 is DFQATT and CDR2 is SNEGSKA (reference sequence). On this clonotype: Antigen: not known.

Transcripts of RNA were the source for amplifying TCR beta CDR3 regions. RT-PCR with HTBI primers came first, then second-round multiplex PCR. One entry per CDR3 protein, called by TCRdb with MiXCR from the multiplex PCR reads. Found here are about 640,000 distinct CDR3 sequences, approximately 39% of them singletons; the top ten hold about 3.3%. General study results and limits: Cross-validated, the 13-signature model showed 87.88%/81.08% sensitivity/specificity, and 80%/75% in the test set.

The receptor was derived from an adult man with Graves' ophthalmopathy. The sample was peripheral blood. The J gene is TRBJ1-1, the V gene TRBV20-1, with D maybe TRBD1 (6 bases). CDR3 in DNA: TGCAGTGCTGGGACACAGAACACTGAAGCTTTCTTT. Protein sequence: CSAGTQNTEAFF.